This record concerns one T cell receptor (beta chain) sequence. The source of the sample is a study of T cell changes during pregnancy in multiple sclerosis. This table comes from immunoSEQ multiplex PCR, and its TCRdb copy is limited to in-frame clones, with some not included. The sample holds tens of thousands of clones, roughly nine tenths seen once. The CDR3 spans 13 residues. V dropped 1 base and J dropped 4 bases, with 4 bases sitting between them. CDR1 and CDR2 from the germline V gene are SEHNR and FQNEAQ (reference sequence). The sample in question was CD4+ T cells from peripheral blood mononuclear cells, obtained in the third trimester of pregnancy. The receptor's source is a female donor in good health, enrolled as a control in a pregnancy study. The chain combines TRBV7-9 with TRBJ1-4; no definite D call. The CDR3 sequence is CASSLESNEKLFF. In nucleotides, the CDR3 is TGTGCCAGCAGCTTAGAGAGTAATGAAAAACTGTTTTTT. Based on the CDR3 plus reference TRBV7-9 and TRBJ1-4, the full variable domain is DTGVSQNPRHKITKRGQNVTFRCDPISEHNRLYWYRQTLGQGPEFLTYFQNEAQLEKSRLLSDRFSAERPKGSFSTLEIQRTEQGDSAMYLCASSLESNEKLFFGSGTQLSVL.